This entry lists 25 T cell receptor beta chains sequenced from one sample in a study of monozygotic twins with inflammatory bowel disease. TCRdb reprocessed the 5' RACE reads, keeping one entry per CDR3 protein, no DNA. Its table lists approximately 400,000 distinct CDR3 sequences. Sequenced sample: blood. The origin of the receptors is a human donor with ulcerative colitis or Crohn's disease, or a healthy co-twin of an affected twin (not recorded which).

V and J are TRBV20-1 and TRBJ2-5. The CDR3 runs to 13 residues. Looked up from germline, CDR1 is DFQATT and CDR2 is SNEGSKA (reference sequence). The CDR3 sequence: CSASTANQETQYF.

The rearrangement uses TRBV28 and TRBJ1-1. CDR1 MDHEN and CDR2 SYDVKM come from the germline V gene. The CDR3 has 13 residues. The CDR3 here is CATKKTRNTEAFF.

The rearrangement links TRBV7-3 to TRBJ2-1; TCRdb picks TRBD2, but there is no DNA to check that call. This CDR3 contains 17 residues. Germline V gene sequence: CDR1 SGHTA, CDR2 FQGTGA. The CDR3 spells CASSLTPSGRGYNEQFF.

The chain has TRBV18 and TRBJ2-1. This CDR3 has 12 residues. Germline lookup yields CDR1 KGHSH and CDR2 LQKENI. The CDR3 loop is CASSPRRESQFF.

The rearrangement joins TRBV15 to TRBJ2-4. Germline V gene data show CDR1 as LNHNV and CDR2 as YYDKDF (reference sequence). The CDR3 loop spans 16 amino acids. CDR3 residues: CATSRDGDIAKNIQYF.

The CDR3 protein is CASSSSGVMPDTQYF. This sequence joins TRBV11-2 and TRBJ2-3. The CDR3 totals 15 residues. In germline, CDR1 is SGHAT, CDR2 FQNNGV.

V is TRBV7-3 and J is TRBJ2-3; TCRdb proposes TRBD1, but this gene call is untestable without DNA. The CDR3 length is 15 residues. Germline-derived CDR1 and CDR2 are SGHTA and FQGTGA. CDR3 amino acids: CASSSRPPPTDTQYF.

The chain couples TRBV30 to TRBJ2-7. The CDR3 extends over 14 amino acids. The germline V gene has CDR1 GTSNPN and CDR2 SVGIG (reference sequence). The CDR3 loop is CAWSVLGGSYEQYF.

CDR3 in amino acids: CASSWTSGGSYEQYF. This sequence joins TRBV5-1 and TRBJ2-7; TCRdb reports TRBD2, a call that lacks DNA to check it against. The CDR3 totals 15 residues. Germline lookup yields CDR1 SGHRS and CDR2 YFSETQ.

This sequence joins TRBV29-1 and TRBJ1-1; TCRdb reports TRBD1, a call that lacks DNA to check it against. CDR3 length: 18 amino acids. CDR1 and CDR2 (germline): SQVTM, ANQGSEA. The CDR3 protein is CSADMGGQGAPRGTEAFF.

The CDR3 sequence: CSASPGQGPGELFF. The V gene is TRBV20-1, the J gene TRBJ2-2; TCRdb calls TRBD1, which cannot be checked without DNA. Per germline, CDR1 DFQATT and CDR2 SNEGSKA (reference sequence). The CDR3 is 14 amino acids.

The chain combines TRBV12-5 with TRBJ1-5; no DNA is available, so the TRBD1 call from TCRdb remains unchecked. Per germline, CDR1 LGHNT and CDR2 FRNRAP. The length of the CDR3 is 14 residues. The CDR3 spells CASGPGQGGQPQHF.

The chain joins TRBV2 to TRBJ2-3. CDR3 size: 14 residues. Germline V gene sequence: CDR1 SNHLY, CDR2 FYNNEI. Here the CDR3 reads CASSDRRSTDTQYF.

The chain combines TRBV7-3 with TRBJ1-3; TCRdb designates TRBD1, a call that cannot be tested without DNA. The germline V gene encodes CDR1 SGHTA and CDR2 FQGTGA. The CDR3 loop spans 14 amino acids. The CDR3 here is CASSPLGAGNTIYF. Full variable domain (rest looked up from reference TRBV7-3 and TRBJ1-3): GAGVSQTPSNKVTEKGKYVELRCDPISGHTALYWYRQSLGQGPEFLIYFQGTGAADDSGLPNDRFFAVRPEGSVSTLKIQRTERGDSAVYLCASSPLGAGNTIYFGEGSWLTVV.

The chain employs TRBV28 and TRBJ2-1; absent DNA, TCRdb's TRBD1 call cannot be checked. From germline, CDR1 is MDHEN and CDR2 SYDVKM. The CDR3 contains 15 residues. The CDR3 reads CASSLLEVRGNEQFF.

This chain uses TRBV5-1 with TRBJ1-6; TCRdb's assignment of TRBD1 cannot be checked, as there is no DNA. CDR1 is SGHRS, CDR2 YFSETQ, per germline. This CDR3 spans 14 amino acids. This chain's CDR3 is CASSNGQGNSPLHF.

The J gene is TRBJ2-7, the V gene TRBV19; there is no DNA to check the TCRdb D call of TRBD2. The CDR3 runs 13 residues. Germline values: CDR1 LNHDA, CDR2 SQIVND (reference sequence). The CDR3 sequence: CAGETSGRREQYF.

The chain is built from TRBV6-2 or TRBV6-3 and TRBJ2-7. The CDR3 is 13 amino acids. The germline gives CDR1 MNHEY, CDR2 SVGEGT. CDR3 amino acids: CASSAPGTHEQYF.

V usage is TRBV5-1 and J usage is TRBJ2-3; the D call from TCRdb, TRBD2, cannot be confirmed without DNA. The CDR3 runs 18 residues. The V gene's germline CDR1 is SGHRS and CDR2 YFSETQ. CDR3 protein: CASSPTSGGAGITDTQYF.

The V and J genes are TRBV6-5 and TRBJ2-7; without DNA, the TCRdb call of TRBD1 cannot be checked. CDR3 length: 15 residues. The germline V gene has CDR1 MNHEY and CDR2 SVGAGI. The CDR3 spells CASSYTTGSSYEQYF.

The V call is TRBV20-1, the J call TRBJ2-6. Germline V gene lookup returns CDR1 DFQATT and CDR2 SNEGSKA (reference sequence). This CDR3 is built from 14 residues. CDR3 sequence reads: CSARVQTGANVLTF.

V is TRBV25-1 and J is TRBJ1-1. This CDR3 is 12 amino acids long. Germline values: CDR1 MGHDK, CDR2 SYGVNS. The CDR3 reads CASSGEYTEAFF.

The chain carries TRBV6-1 and TRBJ1-4. The CDR3 is 15 amino acids. Per germline, CDR1 MNHNS and CDR2 SASEGT. CDR3 in amino acids: CASRSGTMDGEKLFF.

The J gene is TRBJ1-4, the V gene TRBV4-1; with no DNA, the TCRdb D assignment of TRBD1 cannot be verified. CDR1 MGHRA and CDR2 YSYEKL come from the germline V gene. This CDR3 contains 14 residues. Here the CDR3 reads CASSPTGVGEKLFF.

The chain recombines TRBV7-2 with TRBJ2-7; the TCRdb D gene call, TRBD1, has no DNA to confirm it. CDR3 length equals 15 residues. The germline gives CDR1 SGHTA, CDR2 FQGNSA. The CDR3 is CASSFQGQGASEQYF.